These T cell receptor beta chains were read from a single sample in a study of CD8 T cells in ankylosing spondylitis. From the 5' RACE reads, TCRdb called clonotypes with MiXCR, one entry per CDR3 protein. The table records 190,000 or so distinct CDR3 sequences, over 10% of them present only once. The sample taken for sequencing was blood, either unsorted or a sorted T cell fraction (not recorded which). The receptors were gathered from a male donor with ankylosing spondylitis or in good health (not recorded which). CDR3s leave out the opening cysteine and the closing phenylalanine or tryptophan. Fields, in order: V gene, J gene, CDR3 protein.

V gene: TRBV7-9
J gene: TRBJ2-1
CDR3 protein: ASSLEGQGPYNEQF

V gene: TRBV6-2/TRBV6-3
J gene: TRBJ1-2
CDR3 protein: ASSSRQGDGYT

V gene: TRBV20-1
J gene: TRBJ1-2
CDR3 protein: SASHSTDIVDYGYT

V gene: TRBV20-1
J gene: TRBJ1-1
CDR3 protein: SALGRAMNTEAF

V gene: TRBV7-9
J gene: TRBJ2-5
CDR3 protein: ASSIPPDIQETQY

V gene: TRBV12-3/TRBV12-4
J gene: TRBJ2-1
CDR3 protein: ASSPGEGRNEQF

V gene: TRBV24-1
J gene: TRBJ2-1
CDR3 protein: ATSDPRNSYNEQF

V gene: TRBV11-3
J gene: TRBJ2-5
CDR3 protein: ASSPRLAEETQY

V gene: TRBV29-1
J gene: TRBJ1-2
CDR3 protein: SVDPPDREYGYT

V gene: TRBV20-1
J gene: TRBJ2-5
CDR3 protein: SAKGGLQETQY

V gene: TRBV10-2
J gene: TRBJ2-7
CDR3 protein: ASSELEAYEQY

V gene: TRBV7-9
J gene: TRBJ2-7
CDR3 protein: ASSLAPEQY

V gene: TRBV6-5
J gene: TRBJ2-7
CDR3 protein: ASSYRGQGDEQY

V gene: TRBV24-1
J gene: TRBJ2-1
CDR3 protein: ATSDFGIEQF

V gene: TRBV6-6
J gene: TRBJ1-1
CDR3 protein: AVEVGTEAF

V gene: TRBV12-3/TRBV12-4
J gene: TRBJ2-1
CDR3 protein: ASRREFEQF

V gene: TRBV2
J gene: TRBJ2-2
CDR3 protein: ASSSLAGGTNTGELF

V gene: TRBV18
J gene: TRBJ2-1
CDR3 protein: ALAGITYNEQF

V gene: TRBV5-6
J gene: TRBJ2-3
CDR3 protein: ASTLGGDTQY

V gene: TRBV15
J gene: TRBJ2-7
CDR3 protein: ATSRGETYEQY

V gene: TRBV29-1
J gene: TRBJ2-3
CDR3 protein: SVEEGQGKDTQY

V gene: TRBV20-1
J gene: TRBJ2-2
CDR3 protein: SCPGRNTGELF

V gene: TRBV12-3/TRBV12-4
J gene: TRBJ2-7
CDR3 protein: ASSPWTSGSGNEQY

V gene: TRBV30
J gene: TRBJ2-3
CDR3 protein: AWSALSHSSTDTQY

V gene: TRBV10-3
J gene: TRBJ1-2
CDR3 protein: AISVRDIYGYT

V gene: TRBV7-9
J gene: TRBJ1-1
CDR3 protein: ASSGNRQFEAF

V gene: TRBV12-3/TRBV12-4
J gene: TRBJ2-1
CDR3 protein: ASSLGGVNEQF

V gene: TRBV4-1
J gene: TRBJ2-7
CDR3 protein: ASSHQGGSYEQY

V gene: TRBV25-1
J gene: TRBJ2-3
CDR3 protein: ASGITGEVADTQY

V gene: TRBV5-1
J gene: TRBJ2-7
CDR3 protein: ASSLGDSPNEQY

V gene: TRBV27
J gene: TRBJ2-7
CDR3 protein: ASSYVYNSYEQY

V gene: TRBV27
J gene: TRBJ2-7
CDR3 protein: ASSPSLAGYEQY

V gene: TRBV5-1
J gene: TRBJ2-1
CDR3 protein: ASSPNLAGPLSNEQF

V gene: TRBV27
J gene: TRBJ1-2
CDR3 protein: ASAPAANYGYT

V gene: TRBV5-6
J gene: TRBJ2-5
CDR3 protein: ASSPAGGIGETQY